This T cell receptor (beta chain) stems from a study of blood T cell repertoires in COVID-19. V lost 0 bases and J lost 10; bases outside the gene matches: 7. The V gene's germline CDR1 is SGDLS and CDR2 YYNGEE. This CDR3 has 14 amino acids. Sequenced by immunoSEQ multiplex PCR; TCRdb stores in-frame clones only, minus some. This table has 100,000 to 150,000 clones, 70% to 75% appearing once. This clone was detected a few times. This sequence was found in a man in his 60s with acute or convalescent COVID-19. The sequenced material came from peripheral blood. This chain joins TRBV9 and TRBJ2-1, with TRBD1 matching 7 bases. The CDR3 bases are TGTGCCAGCAGCGTAGGGAAGGGGGCGGAGGAGCAGTTCTTC. It encodes CASSVGKGAEEQFF.